This T cell receptor beta chain was sequenced for a study of shared clonotypes between healthy human individuals. Across the whole study: Researchers drew samples from two women and a few men aged 18 to 49. Study outcomes and limitations: It was the non-shared clonotypes that had lower generation probabilities than clonotypes shared by all four donors.

The length of the CDR3 is 16 residues. V shed 2 bases and J 0 bases; nucleotides not matched to a gene: 7. CDR1 is SGHAT and CDR2 is FQNNGV in the germline V gene. Turning to this clone: Its antigen is still unknown.

Those who donated, Caucasian adults without exception, all lived in Nashville, Tennessee. The authors' processing: With immunoSEQ giving junction-only sequences and no quality scores, filtering differed. TCRdb's table, derived via immunoSEQ multiplex PCR, lists solely in-frame clones and lacks some. That table gives V, J and clone size, and the DNA gave D and trimming. The repertoire has 1,500,000 or so clones, 98% of them found once; the top ten carry under 0.45%. The source of this sequence is a man aged 30-40 years in good health. The sequenced sample consisted of naive CD4+ T cells sorted from blood. Subset defined: CD45RA+ positively selected. The chain is built from TRBV11-2 and TRBJ2-7; 7 bases are a match to TRBD2. The CDR3 is CASSLMPASGSYEQYF. The CDR3 coding sequence is TGTGCCAGCAGCTTAATGCCGGCTAGCGGCTCCTACGAGCAGTACTTC.